The 9 T cell receptor beta chains listed next were all sequenced from one sample in a study of T cell responses to AZD1222 COVID-19 vaccine (dated by TCRdb to 2020 to 2023). The library was generated by the immunoSEQ multiplex PCR assay. TCRdb took this table from immuneACCESS and kept in-frame rearrangements with V and J called. Such tables lack part of the clones; where checked against another copy, unresolved V genes explain under half of the gap, and the rest is unexplained. This sample comprises roughly 120,000 clones, approximately 90% of them detected only once. Clones ranked in the top ten supply around 15% of the sample. This specimen's time point label, per the study, means: baseline before first vaccination. The sample was peripheral blood, taken on day 0 of AZD1222 vaccination. Receptors were obtained from an adult in good health.

V gene TRBV12-3 or TRBV12-4 combines with J gene TRBJ1-2; no firm D call. CDR3 length: 12 amino acids. V lost 3 bases and J lost 8, with 10 bases in between. In DNA, the CDR3 is TGTGCCAGCAGTTTCAACGGAGACGGCTACACCTTC. It yields the protein CASSFNGDGYTF.

V gene TRBV24-1 combines with J gene TRBJ2-3, with no clear D. The V and J ends lost 4 bases and 1 base respectively, with 5 bases between them. Per the germline V gene, CDR1 is KGHDR and CDR2 is SFDVKD. The CDR3 runs to 13 residues. CDR3 bases: TGTGCCACCAGTGAAAGTGGCACAGATACGCAGTATTTT. It specifies CATSESGTDTQYF.

This sequence joins TRBV5-6 and TRBJ1-2; TRBD1 aligns across 8 bases. Germline V gene sequence: CDR1 SGHDT, CDR2 YYEEEE. The ends lost 5 bases at V and 0 bases at J; junction bases unmatched: 3. This CDR3 is 14 amino acids long. CDR3 coding DNA: TGTGCCAGCAGGACAGGGGAAGCTAACTATGGCTACACCTTC. This codes for CASRTGEANYGYTF.

The V and J genes are TRBV5-4 and TRBJ2-1; 9 bases line up with TRBD1. The germline V gene encodes CDR1 SGHNT and CDR2 YYREEE (reference sequence). After removal of 4 bases from V and 8 bases from J, the junction contained 10 bases not matched to a gene. The CDR3 extends over 15 amino acids. CDR3: CASSIGTGSLYEQFF. The CDR3 bases are TGTGCCAGCAGCATTGGGACAGGGTCCCTTTATGAGCAGTTCTTC.

The chain carries TRBV28 and TRBJ1-2; 7 nucleotides match TRBD1. Trimming cost V 9 bases and J 9 bases; bases outside gene matches: 10. The germline V gene has CDR1 MDHEN and CDR2 SYDVKM. There are 12 residues in the CDR3. CDR3 region: CASGDSFESYTF. CDR3 coding DNA: TGTGCCAGTGGGGACAGCTTCGAGAGCTACACCTTC.

This clone was counted a few times. This chain links TRBV16 with TRBJ1-1; D remains ambiguous. CDR3 length equals 17 residues. Germline values: CDR1 KGHSY, CDR2 FQNENV. V dropped 0 bases and J dropped 4 bases, with 18 bases sitting between them. This chain's CDR3 is CASSQSRDRARSTEAFF. In nucleotides, the CDR3 is TGTGCCAGCAGCCAATCTAGGGATCGGGCGCGGAGCACTGAAGCTTTCTTT.

The V gene is TRBV6-5, the J gene TRBJ1-1, with unresolved D. Germline V gives CDR1 MNHEY, CDR2 SVGAGI. Trimming removed 7 bases at V and 0 bases at J, with 12 bases between. CDR3 length: 14 amino acids. DNA of the CDR3: TGTGCCAGCAAGCCGGGCTCCCTGAACACTGAAGCTTTCTTT. Translating it yields CASKPGSLNTEAFF.

The chain links TRBV14 to TRBJ2-7, with 7 nucleotides matching TRBD2. The J segment lost 0 bases and the V segment lost 4 bases, leaving 15 bases of the junction unmatched. The germline V gene encodes CDR1 SGHDN and CDR2 FVKESK. This CDR3 has 18 residues. In DNA form, the CDR3 reads TGTGCCAGCAGCCTTCGAGCGGGACTATTCACTGCCTCCTACGAGCAGTACTTC. Translating gives CASSLRAGLFTASYEQYF.

The chain recombines TRBV6-5 with TRBJ1-5; TRBD1 is a possible D gene (6 bases). CDR1 is MNHEY and CDR2 is SVGAGI in the germline V gene. The CDR3 extends over 13 amino acids. V was cut by 9 bases and J by 11 bases, with 20 bases left in between. The CDR3 protein is CASTRGRGEAQHF. The CDR3 DNA is TGTGCCAGTACTCGGGGGAGGGGGGAGGCCCAGCATTTT.